This T cell receptor beta chain was identified during a study of blood T cell repertoires in COVID-19. Across the study: Samples taken during acute and convalescent COVID-19 were collected in the United States, Italy and Spain. Sample material is recorded as cDNA or gDNA derived from T cells, B-cell-depleted T cells, or PBMCs.

The CDR3 runs 16 residues. The V gene end was trimmed by 5 bases and the J gene end by 3 bases; junction bases not matched to a gene: 12. Per germline, CDR1 MGHRA and CDR2 YSYEKL. As originally analysed: The authors estimated nucleated cell counts from reference gene primer amplification. The assay was immunoSEQ multiplex PCR, and TCRdb's table has in-frame clones only and misses some. The V and J calls and the clone size are those of that table, but D and trimming were determined from the DNA. The sample contains about 160,000 clones, around three quarters of which appear only once. This clonotype originated in a man aged 55 to 70 with acute or convalescent COVID-19. The chain joins TRBV4-1 to TRBJ2-7, with 8 bases that match TRBD1. The sample comprised peripheral blood. For the CDR3, the DNA is TGCGCCAGCAGCTATCGAAACAGGGGGGCCTTCTACGAGCAGTACTTC. Translated: CASSYRNRGAFYEQYF.